What follows is one TCR beta chain and its context. Antigen specificity is unknown. This specimen comes from a study of beta chain features in type 1 diabetes. The study's findings and limits: TCRB CDR3s were moderately but significantly shorter in Type 1 diabetes patients in all four CD4+ subsets.

Isolation of CD4+ naive, central memory, regulatory and stem cell-like memory cells was achieved by sorting via CD45RO/CCR7/CD25/CD127/CD95/CD27. cDNA synthesis used the whole RNA isolate, giving expressed TCRB sequences. Sequenced by immunoSEQ multiplex PCR; TCRdb stores in-frame clones only, minus some. In the table there are roughly 450,000 clones, around 10% of which are singletons. Germline V gives CDR1 MGHRA, CDR2 YSYEKL. V gave up 6 bases and J gave up 6 bases; unmatched junction bases: 10. CDR3 size: 15 residues. Input material: naive CD4+ T cells from blood. The receptor was derived from a woman aged 18 to 35 in good health. The rearrangement uses TRBV4-1 and TRBJ1-1, with TRBD1 matching over 10 bases. Written as DNA, the CDR3 is TGCGCCAGCAGACGCGCCGGGACAGGGGTGCCTGAAGCTTTCTTT. It specifies CASRRAGTGVPEAFF.